Listed here are 4 T cell receptor beta chains from one sample, sequenced in a study of molecular identifiers for immune sequencing clone quantification. TCRdb used MiXCR to reprocess the PCR reads, holding one entry per CDR3 protein. The profile shows 85,000 to 90,000 distinct CDR3 sequences, 15% to 20% of them singletons. Material for sequencing was naive CD8+ T cells from blood, with Jurkat cell RNA spiked in. Indicated subset: FACS-sorted CD8+CD4-CCR7+CD45RA+ naive T cells. The source is a human donor in good health. Some libraries in this study had Jurkat cell RNA spiked in.

The table lists this clonotype with a few counts. The junction shows a germline mismatch at one end, possibly a read error. The rearrangement joins TRBV4-2 to TRBJ2-1; 8 nucleotides align to TRBD2. The CDR3 runs to 17 residues. The germline V gene encodes CDR1 LGHNA and CDR2 YNFKEQ. CDR3 sequence reads: CASSQDPPSGSYSEQFF. CDR3 bases: TGTGCCAGCAGCCAAGATCCCCCTAGCGGGTCCTACAGTGAGCAGTTCTTC.

This clonotype was found many times. This sequence joins TRBV6-6 and TRBJ2-3; D possibly corresponds to TRBD2 (7 bases). Germline assignment: CDR1 MNHNY and CDR2 SVGAGI (reference sequence). This CDR3 has 17 amino acids. Trimming removed 5 bases from V and 2 bases from J, with 20 bases in between. The DNA of the CDR3 is TGTGCCAGCAGTACAGCTGGGGGGGCGCGGGTCACAGATACGCAGTATTTT. The encoded protein is CASSTAGGARVTDTQYF.

Ten or more counts support this clonotype. The chain carries TRBV12-3 or TRBV12-4 and TRBJ1-2, with 9 nucleotides matching TRBD1. Trimming took 5 bases from V and 8 from J; bases not matched to a gene: 6. The CDR3 is 13 residues long. CDR3 sequence: CASSATGGDGYTF. The CDR3 DNA follows: TGTGCCAGCAGTGCGACAGGGGGTGACGGCTACACCTTC.

A word on this clonotype: A read error may explain this, as a much larger clone is one base away. V usage is TRBV7-6 and J usage is TRBJ2-7, with D uncertain. The CDR3 has 14 amino acids. Trimming cost V 4 bases and J 0 bases, with 10 bases left between them. The germline gives CDR1 SGHVS, CDR2 FNYEAQ. CDR3 in DNA: TGTGCCAGCAGCTCAAGTACGGTCTCCTACGAGCAGTACTTC. This translates into CASSSSTVSYEQYF.